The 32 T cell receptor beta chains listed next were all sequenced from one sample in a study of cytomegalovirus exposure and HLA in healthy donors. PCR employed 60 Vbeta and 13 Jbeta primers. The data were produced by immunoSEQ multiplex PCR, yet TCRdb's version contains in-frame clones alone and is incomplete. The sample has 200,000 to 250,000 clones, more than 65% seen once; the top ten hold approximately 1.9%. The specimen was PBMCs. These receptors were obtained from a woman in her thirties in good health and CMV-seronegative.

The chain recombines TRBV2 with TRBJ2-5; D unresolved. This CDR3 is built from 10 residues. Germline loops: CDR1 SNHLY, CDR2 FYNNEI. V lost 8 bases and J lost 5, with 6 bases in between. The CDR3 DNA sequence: TGTGCCAGCTGGGCGGAGACCCAGTACTTC. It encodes CASWAETQYF.

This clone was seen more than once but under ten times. CDR3 loop: CASSPPGGLNEQYF. CDR3 sequence (DNA): TGCGCCAGCAGCCCCCCGGGGGGTCTGAACGAGCAGTACTTC. The genes are TRBV4-1 and TRBJ2-7, with 7 bases aligning to TRBD2. Trimming removed 4 bases from V and 5 bases from J; junction bases left unmatched: 8. Germline assignment: CDR1 MGHRA and CDR2 YSYEKL. The CDR3 contains 14 residues.

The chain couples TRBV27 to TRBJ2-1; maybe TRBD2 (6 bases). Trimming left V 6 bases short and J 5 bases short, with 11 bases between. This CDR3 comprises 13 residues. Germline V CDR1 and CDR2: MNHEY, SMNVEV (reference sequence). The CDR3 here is CASRETGDNEQFF. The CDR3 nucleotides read TGTGCCAGCAGAGAGACGGGGGACAATGAGCAGTTCTTC.

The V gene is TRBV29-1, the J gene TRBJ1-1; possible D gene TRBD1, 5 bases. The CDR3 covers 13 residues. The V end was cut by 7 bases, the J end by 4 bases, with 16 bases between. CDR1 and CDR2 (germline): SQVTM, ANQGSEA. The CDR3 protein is CSAYRNSITEAFF. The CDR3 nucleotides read TGCAGCGCCTACAGGAATAGTATCACTGAAGCTTTCTTT.

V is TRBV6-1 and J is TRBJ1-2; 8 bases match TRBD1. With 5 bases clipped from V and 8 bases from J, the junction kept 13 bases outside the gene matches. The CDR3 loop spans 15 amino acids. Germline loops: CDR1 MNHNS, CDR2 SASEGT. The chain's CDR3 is CASSPGTGGIGGYTF. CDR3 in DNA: TGTGCCAGCAGTCCCGGGACAGGAGGGATTGGCGGCTACACCTTC.

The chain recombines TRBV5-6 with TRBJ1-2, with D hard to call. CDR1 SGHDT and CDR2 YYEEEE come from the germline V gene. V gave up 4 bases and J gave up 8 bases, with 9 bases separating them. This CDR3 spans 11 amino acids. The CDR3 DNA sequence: TGTGCCAGCAGCCAACGGTCGGGCTACACCTTC. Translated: CASSQRSGYTF. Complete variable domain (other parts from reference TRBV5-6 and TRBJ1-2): DAGVTQSPTHLIKTRGQQVTLRCSPKSGHDTVSWYQQALGQGPQFIFQYYEEEERQRGNFPDRFSGHQFPNYSSELNVNALLLGDSALYLCASSQRSGYTFGSGTRLTVV.

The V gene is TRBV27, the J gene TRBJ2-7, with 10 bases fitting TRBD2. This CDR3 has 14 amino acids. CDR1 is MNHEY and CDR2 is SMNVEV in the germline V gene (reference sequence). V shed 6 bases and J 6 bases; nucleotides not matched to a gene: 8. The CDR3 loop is CASSEREGLTEQYF. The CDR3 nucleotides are TGTGCCAGCAGCGAGCGGGAGGGCCTAACCGAGCAGTACTTC.

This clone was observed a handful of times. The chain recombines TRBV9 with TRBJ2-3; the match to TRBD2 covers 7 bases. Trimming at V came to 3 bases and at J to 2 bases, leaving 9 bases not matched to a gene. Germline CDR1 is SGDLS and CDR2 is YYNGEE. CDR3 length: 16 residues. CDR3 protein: CASSADLAAYTDTQYF. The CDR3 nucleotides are TGTGCCAGCAGCGCAGATCTAGCGGCTTACACAGATACGCAGTATTTT.

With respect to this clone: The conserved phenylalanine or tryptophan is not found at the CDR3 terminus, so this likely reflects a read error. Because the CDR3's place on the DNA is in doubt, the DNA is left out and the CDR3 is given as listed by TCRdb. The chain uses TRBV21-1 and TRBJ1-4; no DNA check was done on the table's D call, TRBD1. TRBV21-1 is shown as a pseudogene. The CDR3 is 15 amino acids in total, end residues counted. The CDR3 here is CASSKPWAHPGQGEV.

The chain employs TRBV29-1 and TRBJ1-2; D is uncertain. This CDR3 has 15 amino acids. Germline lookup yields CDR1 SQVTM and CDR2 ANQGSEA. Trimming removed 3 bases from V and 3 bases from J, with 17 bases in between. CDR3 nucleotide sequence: TGCAGCGTTGAGGAATCGGCAGCGACCGACTATGGCTACACCTTC. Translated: CSVEESAATDYGYTF. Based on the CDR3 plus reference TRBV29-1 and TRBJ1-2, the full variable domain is SAVISQKPSRDICQRGTSLTIQCQVDSQVTMMFWYRQQPGQSLTLIATANQGSEATYESGFVIDKFPISRPNLTFSTLTVSNMSPEDSSIYLCSVEESAATDYGYTFGSGTRLTVV.

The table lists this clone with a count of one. CDR3 in amino acids: CASNEGRGNTEAFF. CDR3 bases: TGTGCCAGTAACGAAGGCAGGGGGAACACTGAAGCTTTCTTT. V and J are TRBV19 and TRBJ1-1; D possibly corresponds to TRBD1 (6 bases). This CDR3 spans 14 amino acids. The V gene lost 7 bases and the J gene lost 1 base, with 13 bases spanning the gap. Germline-derived CDR1 and CDR2 are LNHDA and SQIVND (reference sequence).

The CDR3 region is CATTPQLLAGGLDEQFF. The CDR3 nucleotides are TGTGCCACTACGCCTCAACTACTAGCGGGAGGGTTAGATGAGCAGTTCTTC. This chain joins TRBV15 and TRBJ2-1, with 13 bases matching TRBD2. Trimming took 9 bases from V and 8 from J; bases not matched to a gene: 16. Germline CDR1 is LNHNV and CDR2 is YYDKDF (reference sequence). The CDR3 runs 17 residues. The whole variable domain, remainder taken from reference TRBV15 and TRBJ2-1, is DAMVIQNPRYQVTQFGKPVTLSCSQTLNHNVMYWYQQKSSQAPKLLFHYYDKDFNNEADTPDNFQSRRPNTSFCFLDIRSPGLGDTAMYLCATTPQLLAGGLDEQFFGPGTRLTVL.

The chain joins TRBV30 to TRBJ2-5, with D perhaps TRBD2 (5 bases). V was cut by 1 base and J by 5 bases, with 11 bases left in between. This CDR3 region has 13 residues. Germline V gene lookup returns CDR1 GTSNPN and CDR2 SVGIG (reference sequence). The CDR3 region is CAWSGSRGETQYF. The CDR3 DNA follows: TGTGCCTGGAGTGGGAGCAGAGGGGAGACCCAGTACTTC.

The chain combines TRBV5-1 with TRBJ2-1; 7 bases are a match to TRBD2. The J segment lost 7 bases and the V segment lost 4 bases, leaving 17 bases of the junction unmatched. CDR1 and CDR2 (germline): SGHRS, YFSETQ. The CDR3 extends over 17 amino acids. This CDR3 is CASSARRGAGSGNEQFF. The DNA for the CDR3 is TGCGCCAGCAGCGCCCGTCGGGGAGCGGGGTCGGGGAATGAGCAGTTCTTC.

Here the CDR3 DNA reads TGTGCCAGCAGCTCGCGCGGTGGGGGCGGCTACACCTTC. Protein product: CASSSRGGGGYTF. This chain joins TRBV7-3 and TRBJ1-2; D perhaps matches TRBD1 (6 bases). Trimming removed 4 bases from V and 8 bases from J, with 14 bases in between. The CDR3 runs to 13 residues. In germline, CDR1 is SGHTA, CDR2 FQGTGA.

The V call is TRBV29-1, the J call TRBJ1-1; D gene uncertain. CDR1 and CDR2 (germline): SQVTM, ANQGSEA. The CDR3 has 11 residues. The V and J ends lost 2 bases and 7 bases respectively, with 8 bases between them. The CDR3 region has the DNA TGCAGCGTTGAATCAGTGATTGAAGCTTTCTTT. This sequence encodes CSVESVIEAFF.

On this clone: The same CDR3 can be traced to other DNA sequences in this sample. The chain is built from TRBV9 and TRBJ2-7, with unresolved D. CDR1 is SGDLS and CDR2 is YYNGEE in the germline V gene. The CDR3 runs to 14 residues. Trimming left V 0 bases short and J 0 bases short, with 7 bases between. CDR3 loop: CASSVDGNSYEQYF. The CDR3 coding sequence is TGTGCCAGCAGCGTAGATGGCAACTCCTACGAGCAGTACTTC. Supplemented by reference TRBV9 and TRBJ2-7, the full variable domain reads DSGVTQTPKHLITATGQRVTLRCSPRSGDLSVYWYQQSLDQGLQFLIQYYNGEERAKGNILERFSAQQFPDLHSELNLSSLELGDSALYFCASSVDGNSYEQYFGPGTRLTVT.

The CDR3 DNA follows: TGTGCCTGGATGACCTCCCGGCTACAGGGTAGCAATCAGCCCCAGCATTTT. Its protein is CAWMTSRLQGSNQPQHF. The genes are TRBV30 and TRBJ1-5, with a tentative D call TRBD1 (6 bases). This CDR3 spans 17 amino acids. Germline CDR1 is GTSNPN and CDR2 is SVGIG (reference sequence). The V end was cut by 4 bases, the J end by 0 bases, with 19 bases between. The full variable domain, rest sourced from reference TRBV30 and TRBJ1-5, is SQTIHQWPATLVQPVGSPLSLECTVEGTSNPNLYWYRQAAGRGLQLLFYSVGIGQISSEVPQNLSASRPQDRQFILSSKKLLLSDSGFYLCAWMTSRLQGSNQPQHFGDGTRLSIL.

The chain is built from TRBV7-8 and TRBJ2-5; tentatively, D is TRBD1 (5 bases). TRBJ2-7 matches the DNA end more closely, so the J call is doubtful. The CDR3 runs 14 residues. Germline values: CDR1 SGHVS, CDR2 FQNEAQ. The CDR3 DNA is TGTGCCAGCAGCTTAGATGGGGCAGGGAACGAGCAGTACTTC. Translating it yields CASSLDGAGNEQYF.

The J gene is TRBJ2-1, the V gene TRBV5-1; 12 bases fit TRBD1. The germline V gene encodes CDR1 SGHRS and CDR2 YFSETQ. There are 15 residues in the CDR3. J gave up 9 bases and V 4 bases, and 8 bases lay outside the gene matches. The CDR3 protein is CASSAGQGAYGEQFF. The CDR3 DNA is TGCGCCAGCAGCGCGGGACAGGGGGCATATGGTGAGCAGTTCTTC.

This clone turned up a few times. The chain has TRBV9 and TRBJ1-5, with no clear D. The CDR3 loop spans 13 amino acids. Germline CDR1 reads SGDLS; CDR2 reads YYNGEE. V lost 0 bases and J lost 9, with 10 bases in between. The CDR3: CASSVEPGLPQHF. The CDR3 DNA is TGTGCCAGCAGCGTAGAACCCGGTCTGCCCCAGCATTTT.

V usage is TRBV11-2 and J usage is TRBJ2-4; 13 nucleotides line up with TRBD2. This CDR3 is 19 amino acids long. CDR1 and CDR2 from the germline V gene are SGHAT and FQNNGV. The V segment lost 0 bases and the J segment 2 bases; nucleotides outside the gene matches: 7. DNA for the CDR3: TGTGCCAGCAGCTTAGAACTAGCGGGAGGGGATAGTACCAAAAACATTCAGTACTTC. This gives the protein CASSLELAGGDSTKNIQYF.

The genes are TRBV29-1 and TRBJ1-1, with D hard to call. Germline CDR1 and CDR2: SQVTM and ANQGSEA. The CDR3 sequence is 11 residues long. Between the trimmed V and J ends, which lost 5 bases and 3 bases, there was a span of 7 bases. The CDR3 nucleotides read TGCAGCGTTATTTCATACACTGAAGCTTTCTTT. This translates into CSVISYTEAFF.

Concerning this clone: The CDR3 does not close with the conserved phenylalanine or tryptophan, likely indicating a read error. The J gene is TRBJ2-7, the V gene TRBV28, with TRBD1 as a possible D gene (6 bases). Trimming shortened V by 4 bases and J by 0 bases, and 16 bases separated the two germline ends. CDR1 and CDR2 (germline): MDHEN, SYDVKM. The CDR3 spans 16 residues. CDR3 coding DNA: TGTGCCAGCAGTTCCTGGAGTTCACAGGGCTCCTACGAGCAGTACCTC. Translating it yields CASSSWSSQGSYEQYL.

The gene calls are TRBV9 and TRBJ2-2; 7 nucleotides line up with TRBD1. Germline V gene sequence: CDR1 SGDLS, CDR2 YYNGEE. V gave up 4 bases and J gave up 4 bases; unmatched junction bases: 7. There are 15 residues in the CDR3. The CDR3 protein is CASSRGTVGTGELFF. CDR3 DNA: TGTGCCAGCAGCCGAGGGACAGTCGGCACCGGGGAGCTGTTTTTT.

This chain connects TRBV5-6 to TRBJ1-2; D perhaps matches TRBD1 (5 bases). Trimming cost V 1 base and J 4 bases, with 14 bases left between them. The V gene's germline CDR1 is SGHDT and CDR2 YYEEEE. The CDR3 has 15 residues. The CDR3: CASSLSSGGGYGYTF. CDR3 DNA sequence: TGTGCCAGCAGCTTGTCTTCCGGGGGTGGCTATGGCTACACCTTC.

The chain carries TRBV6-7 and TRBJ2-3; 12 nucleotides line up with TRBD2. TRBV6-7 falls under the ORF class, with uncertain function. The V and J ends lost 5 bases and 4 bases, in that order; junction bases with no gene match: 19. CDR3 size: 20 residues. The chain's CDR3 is CASSAGGSSGRAGWADTQYF. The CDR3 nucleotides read TGTGCCAGCAGTGCGGGGGGATCTAGCGGGAGGGCCGGCTGGGCAGATACGCAGTATTTT.

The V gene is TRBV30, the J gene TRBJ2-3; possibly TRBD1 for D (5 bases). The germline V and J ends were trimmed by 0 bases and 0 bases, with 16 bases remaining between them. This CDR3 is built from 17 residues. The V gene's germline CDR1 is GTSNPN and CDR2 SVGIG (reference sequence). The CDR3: CAWSVGAFGTSTDTQYF. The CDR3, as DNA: TGTGCCTGGAGTGTAGGGGCCTTCGGCACCAGCACAGATACGCAGTATTTT.

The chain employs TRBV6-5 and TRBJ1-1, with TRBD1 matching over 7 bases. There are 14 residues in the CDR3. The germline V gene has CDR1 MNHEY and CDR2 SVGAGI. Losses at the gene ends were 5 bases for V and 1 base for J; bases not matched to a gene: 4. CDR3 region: CASSPDRANTEAFF. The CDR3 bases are TGTGCCAGCAGTCCCGACAGGGCGAACACTGAAGCTTTCTTT.

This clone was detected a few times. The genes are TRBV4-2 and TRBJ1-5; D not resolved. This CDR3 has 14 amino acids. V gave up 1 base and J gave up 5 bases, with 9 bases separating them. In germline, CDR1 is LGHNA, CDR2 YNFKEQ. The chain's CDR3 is CASSQVREDQPQHF. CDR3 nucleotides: TGTGCCAGCAGCCAAGTTAGGGAGGATCAGCCCCAGCATTTT.

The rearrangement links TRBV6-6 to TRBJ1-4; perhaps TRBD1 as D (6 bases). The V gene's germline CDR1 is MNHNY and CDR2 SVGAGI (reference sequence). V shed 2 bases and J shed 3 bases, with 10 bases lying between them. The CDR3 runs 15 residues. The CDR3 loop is CASSYGEGANEKLFF. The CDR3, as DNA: TGTGCCAGCAGTTACGGGGAGGGGGCTAATGAAAAACTGTTTTTT.

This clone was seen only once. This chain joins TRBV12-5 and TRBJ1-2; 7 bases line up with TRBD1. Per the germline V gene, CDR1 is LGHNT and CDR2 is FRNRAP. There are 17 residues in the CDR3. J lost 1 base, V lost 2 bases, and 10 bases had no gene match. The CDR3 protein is CASGLTGQSHNNYGYTF. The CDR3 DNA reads TGTGCTAGTGGTTTGACGGGACAGAGCCACAATAACTATGGCTACACCTTC.